Listed below are T cell receptor beta chains from one sample, sequenced in a study of blood T cell repertoires in COVID-19. This table comes from immunoSEQ multiplex PCR, and its TCRdb copy is limited to in-frame clones, with some not included. Altogether 310,000 or so clones are present, roughly 90% being singletons, with the ten largest covering 8% to 10%. The specimen sequenced was PBMCs or T cells enriched from blood (not recorded which). The receptors shown here come from a woman between 40 and 55 years old who had recovered from COVID-19. The CDR3 runs from the conserved cysteine through the conserved F or W. A D gene is named only where the DNA matches it firmly. For some rows the clone size is stated as once, few or many, or as a class when expanded; others skip it.

NA	NA	TRBV11-2	TRBJ2-2	TGTGCCAGCAGCTTAGATGGCGGCGGGGAGCTGTTTTTT	CASSLDGGGELFF
NA	TRBD1	TRBV28	TRBJ1-3	TGTGCCAGCAGTTTAAAGGGGGCAGGTGGAAACACCATATATTTT	CASSLKGAGGNTIYF
NA	TRBD1	TRBV7-9	TRBJ2-7	TGTGCCAGCAGCTCTCTCGGACAGGGGGCGCGGGAGCAGTACTTC	CASSSLGQGAREQYF
NA	NA	TRBV30	TRBJ1-4	TGTGCCTGGTCTCTGACGGACTTGGAAAAACTGTTTTTT	CAWSLTDLEKLFF
NA	TRBD1	TRBV7-9	TRBJ2-7	TGTGCCAGCAGTCGGGACAGGGGGCCCTACGAGCAGTACTTC	CASSRDRGPYEQYF
NA	NA	TRBV9	TRBJ1-1	TGTGCCAGCAGCCCAAGGACGGGGGGGATGAACACTGAAGCTTTCTTT	CASSPRTGGMNTEAFF
NA	NA	TRBV3-1/TRBV3-2	TRBJ1-5	TGTGCCAGCAGCCTACAGGGTGAGGGCCAGCCCCAGCATTTT	CASSLQGEGQPQHF
NA	NA	TRBV11-1	TRBJ2-1	TGTGCCAGCAGCCTTTTCTCCTACAATGAGCAGTTCTTC	CASSLFSYNEQFF
NA	NA	TRBV2	TRBJ1-2	TGTGCCAGCAGTGATGGGGGGGGCTATGGCTACACCTTC	CASSDGGGYGYTF
NA	TRBD1	TRBV2	TRBJ1-1	TGTGCCAGCAGCGGGACAGGGGGAGACACTGAAGCTTTCTTT	CASSGTGGDTEAFF
NA	NA	TRBV6-5	TRBJ1-1	TGTGCCAGCAGGCAGGGGACCTCGGCTGAAGCTTTCTTT	CASRQGTSAEAFF
NA	TRBD1	TRBV7-2	TRBJ1-2	TGTGCCAGCAGCTTACGGACAGGGTCTAACTATGGCTACACCTTC	CASSLRTGSNYGYTF
NA	TRBD1	TRBV19	TRBJ1-1	TGTGCCAGTAGTAATCTCCCAGGGGGACAGGGGACTGAAGCTTTCTTT	CASSNLPGGQGTEAFF
NA	NA	TRBV5-1	TRBJ2-2	TGCGCCAGCAGCCCACCTAATACGAACACCGGGGAGCTGTTTTTT	CASSPPNTNTGELFF
NA	TRBD1	TRBV4-3	TRBJ2-7	TGCGCCAGCAGCCAGAGGGACAGGGGGACCTACGAGCAGTACTTC	CASSQRDRGTYEQYF
NA	NA	TRBV10-2	TRBJ1-2	TGCGCCAGCAGTGTAAGAGGGGGCTATGGCTACACCTTC	CASSVRGGYGYTF
once	TRBD2	TRBV11-2	TRBJ2-1	TGTGCCAGCAGCCCACTAGCGGGAGGTCTAGATGAGCAGTTCTTC	CASSPLAGGLDEQFF
NA	NA	TRBV12-3/TRBV12-4	TRBJ1-2	TGTGCCAGCAGTTTGAACGCTAGGGGCTACACCTTC	CASSLNARGYTF
NA	NA	TRBV19	TRBJ2-7	TGTGCCAGTAGGAGCGACCGCTCCTACGAGCAGTACTTC	CASRSDRSYEQYF
once	NA	TRBV28	TRBJ1-1	TGTGCCAGCAGCCCGTTTAACACTGAAGCTTTCTTT	CASSPFNTEAFF
NA	TRBD1	TRBV19	TRBJ1-5	TGTGCCAGTAGGACAGGGGTGAATCAGCCCCAGCATTTT	CASRTGVNQPQHF
NA	NA	TRBV19	TRBJ2-3	TGTGCCAGTAGTATAGCCGGCTCGGGGGACCTCACAGATACGCAGTATTTT	CASSIAGSGDLTDTQYF
NA	TRBD1	TRBV10-3	TRBJ2-1	TGTGCCATCAGTGATCATACAGGGGAATACAATGAGCAGTTCTTC	CAISDHTGEYNEQFF
NA	NA	TRBV6-1	TRBJ1-2	TGTGCCAGCAGTGAAGCCCAGGGAGGCTATGGCTACACCTTC	CASSEAQGGYGYTF
NA	NA	TRBV13	TRBJ1-5	TGTGCCAGCAGCTTCCGGGGGAATCAGCCCCAGCATTTT	CASSFRGNQPQHF
NA	NA	TRBV5-5	TRBJ1-5	TGTGCCAGCAGCTTGGTCAGGGCTAATCAGCCCCAGCATTTT	CASSLVRANQPQHF
NA	TRBD1	TRBV29-1	TRBJ1-1	TGCAGCGTTGAGGACAGGGATAAAGCTTTCTTT	CSVEDRDKAFF
NA	TRBD2	TRBV11-3	TRBJ2-3	TGTGCCAGCAGCTTAGAGTTGCGGGAGGGGGCAGATACGCAGTATTTT	CASSLELREGADTQYF
NA	TRBD2	TRBV9	TRBJ2-2	TGTGCCAGCAGCGCGGGACTAGCGGACACCGGGGAGCTGTTTTTT	CASSAGLADTGELFF
NA	NA	TRBV30	TRBJ1-5	TGTGCCTGGAGTAGAGTCAAAGGCGTCTACGGCGGGAGCAATCAGCCCCAGCATTTT	CAWSRVKGVYGGSNQPQHF
NA	NA	TRBV6-6	TRBJ2-7	TGTGCCAGCAGCCGATATAGGAACGCAGGGTCGTCGGCAAGCTCCTACGAGCAGTACTTC	CASSRYRNAGSSASSYEQYF
NA	NA	TRBV28	TRBJ2-1	TGTGCCAGCAGTCCCGGGGGTTCCTACAATGAGCAGTTCTTC	CASSPGGSYNEQFF
NA	TRBD1	TRBV7-3	TRBJ1-2	TGTGCCAGCAGCCCTGGACAGGGGGGTCGCTACACCTTC	CASSPGQGGRYTF
NA	TRBD2	TRBV6-5	TRBJ2-7	TGTGCCAGCAGTTACCAGCGGGACGCCTACGAGCAGTACTTC	CASSYQRDAYEQYF
NA	TRBD1	TRBV29-1	TRBJ1-2	TGCAGCGTTGATGGGGACAGGGCGGGTGTCTACACCTTC	CSVDGDRAGVYTF
NA	TRBD2	TRBV5-4	TRBJ2-1	TGTGCCAGCAGCCCCCGGGGGGGTACCTCCTACAATGAGCAGTTCTTC	CASSPRGGTSYNEQFF
NA	NA	TRBV5-4	TRBJ1-1	TGTGCCAGCAGCTTGGACTCAAAGAACACTGAAGCTTTCTTT	CASSLDSKNTEAFF
NA	NA	TRBV11-2	TRBJ1-1	TGTGCCAGCAGCCCAGAGAGACAGAACACTGAAGCTTTCTTT	CASSPERQNTEAFF
NA	NA	TRBV6-5	TRBJ2-5	TGTGCCAGCACCGTACAGGGTCAAGGAGAGACCCAGTACTTC	CASTVQGQGETQYF
once	NA	TRBV20-1	TRBJ2-4	TGCAGTGCTGAATTCCAGGAACCCGGGTACTTC	CSAEFQEPGYF
NA	TRBD2	TRBV29-1	TRBJ2-7	TGCAGCGTTGAACTAGCGGGGGGGCGCTACGAGCAGTACTTC	CSVELAGGRYEQYF
NA	TRBD2	TRBV19	TRBJ2-1	TGTGCCAGTAAGGGGCTAGCGGGAGCGGGGTACAATGAGCAGTTCTTC	CASKGLAGAGYNEQFF
once	TRBD2	TRBV7-8	TRBJ2-7	TGTGCCAGCAGCTTGCGGGAGGGTAGGCCCTACGAGCAGTACTTC	CASSLREGRPYEQYF
NA	TRBD2	TRBV5-1	TRBJ2-1	TGCGCCAGCAGCTCGGGGACTAGCGGGAACAATGAGCAGTTCTTC	CASSSGTSGNNEQFF
NA	TRBD2	TRBV18	TRBJ2-3	TGTGCCAGCTCACTGGCTCCAGCGGGGGGGCCAGATACGCAGTATTTT	CASSLAPAGGPDTQYF
NA	NA	TRBV4-1	TRBJ1-1	TGCGCCAGCTCAGGATTTCCTATGGGGAACACTGAAGCTTTCTTT	CASSGFPMGNTEAFF
NA	NA	TRBV28	TRBJ1-2	TGTGCCAGCAGTTCCCTTCAGGGGTACTATGGCTACACCTTC	CASSSLQGYYGYTF
NA	TRBD2	TRBV7-2	TRBJ2-7	TGTGCCAGCAGCTCACAGGGGACTAGCGACGAGCAGTACTTC	CASSSQGTSDEQYF
NA	TRBD1	TRBV28	TRBJ2-5	TGTGCCAGCAGTTTGTCGGGACAGGGGACCCAAGAGACCCAGTACTTC	CASSLSGQGTQETQYF
NA	TRBD2	TRBV30	TRBJ2-3	TGTGCCTGGAGTAGCGGGAGGCCCACAGATACGCAGTATTTT	CAWSSGRPTDTQYF
NA	NA	TRBV4-2	TRBJ1-2	TGTGCCAGCAGCCAAGAAAGGTTGACAGCGAGGTACGGCTACACCTTC	CASSQERLTARYGYTF
NA	NA	TRBV5-1	TRBJ1-5	TGCGCCAGCAGCTTGGAGGGGGTTGTGAGTCAGCCCCAGCATTTT	CASSLEGVVSQPQHF
NA	NA	TRBV6-5	TRBJ1-6	TGTGCCAGCAGTTGGGGAGCCGGAAACGCTTCACCCCTCCACTTT	CASSWGAGNASPLHF
once	NA	TRBV5-1	TRBJ2-5	TGCGCCAGCAGCCAAACTGCCTCGGGGGAGACCCAGTACTTC	CASSQTASGETQYF
few	TRBD1	TRBV12-5	TRBJ1-1	TGTGCTAGTGGTCCTACCGGGACAGGAAATGTGGCTTTCTTT	CASGPTGTGNVAFF
NA	TRBD2	TRBV27	TRBJ2-1	TGTGCCAGCACTTTCGGGGGGGCCTACAATGAGCAGTTCTTC	CASTFGGAYNEQFF
NA	TRBD2	TRBV11-3	TRBJ2-1	TGTGCCAGCAGCTTTCCCCCGACCCTAGCGGGAGGAAGTGAGCAGTTCTTC	CASSFPPTLAGGSEQFF
NA	NA	TRBV6-2/TRBV6-3	TRBJ1-5	TGTGCCAGCAGTAGCGACAGGCCAGAAAATCAGCCCCAGCATTTT	CASSSDRPENQPQHF
NA	TRBD1	TRBV28	TRBJ2-4	TGTGCCAGCAGTTTACGGGACAGTCGAGGCATTCAGTACTTC	CASSLRDSRGIQYF
NA	NA	TRBV18	TRBJ1-6	TGTGCCAGCTCCCCTTTAGAGGGTTCAAATTCACCCCTCCACTTT	CASSPLEGSNSPLHF